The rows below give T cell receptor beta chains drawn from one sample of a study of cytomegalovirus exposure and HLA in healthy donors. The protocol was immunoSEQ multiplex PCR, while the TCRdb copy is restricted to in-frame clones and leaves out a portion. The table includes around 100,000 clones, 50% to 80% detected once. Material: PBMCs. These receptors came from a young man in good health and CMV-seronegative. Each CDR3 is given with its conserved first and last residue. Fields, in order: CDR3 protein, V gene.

CASSLAPYRDRAYEQYF,TRBV11-1
CASSLDRGPSGANVLTF,TRBV7-3
CATSVGLPNEQFF,TRBV15
CAWTIGLAGDNEQFF,TRBV30
CASSGDQGGTGAAGELFF,TRBV9
CASSLRGSGASGSFIQYF,TRBV7-9
CASYFQRGWNTGELFF,TRBV11-2
CASSFSSGTINEQYF,TRBV5-5
CAISGGPRHEQFF,TRBV10-3
CASSVTVSNQPQHF,TRBV2
CARSTGTPYSYEQYF,TRBV19
CAISESASVYEQYF,TRBV10-3
CASSPAGSLDNEQFF,TRBV7-7
CASSEVSSGVYNEQFF,TRBV10-1
CASSSGQGNTGELFF,TRBV28
CASRTGGDSPLHF,TRBV19
CASSLVLLAGGLDEQFF,TRBV5-1
CASSQRSGGGYNEQFF,TRBV11-3
CASSRTGTGLDTQYF,TRBV14
CASSVSGGGGSSGNTIYF,TRBV9
CASSQSGRRSYEQYF,TRBV4-2